Detailed here is one T cell receptor beta chain. Its antigen is as yet unknown. At one end, the junction sequence differs from germline, possibly due to a read error. This entry belongs to a study of blood T cells in healthy people across ages. Study-wide findings and caveats: Compared with aged donors, long-lived donors showed fewer expanded clones, suggesting selection.

The CDR3 is 15 amino acids. PCR was performed a second time for about 7 to 11 cycles using a sample-barcoded 5' primer and a J-beta primer mix. Tags on each cDNA molecule came from a template-switch adaptor with 12 random nucleotides. TCRdb independently ran MiXCR on the 5' RACE reads; one entry per CDR3 protein. The sample shows roughly 830,000 distinct CDR3 sequences, under 80% of them seen only once. Each donor was a healthy Caucasian individual from Russia, aged about 6 to 100. V usage is TRBV12-3 or TRBV12-4 and J usage is TRBJ2-5; 9 bases line up with TRBD2. This sequence was found in a man aged 25-45 years in good health. The sample comprised blood. CDR3 region: CTSRIAGAYQETQYF. DNA of the CDR3: TGTACCAGCAGGATAGCGGGGGCTTACCAAGAGACCCAGTACTTC.